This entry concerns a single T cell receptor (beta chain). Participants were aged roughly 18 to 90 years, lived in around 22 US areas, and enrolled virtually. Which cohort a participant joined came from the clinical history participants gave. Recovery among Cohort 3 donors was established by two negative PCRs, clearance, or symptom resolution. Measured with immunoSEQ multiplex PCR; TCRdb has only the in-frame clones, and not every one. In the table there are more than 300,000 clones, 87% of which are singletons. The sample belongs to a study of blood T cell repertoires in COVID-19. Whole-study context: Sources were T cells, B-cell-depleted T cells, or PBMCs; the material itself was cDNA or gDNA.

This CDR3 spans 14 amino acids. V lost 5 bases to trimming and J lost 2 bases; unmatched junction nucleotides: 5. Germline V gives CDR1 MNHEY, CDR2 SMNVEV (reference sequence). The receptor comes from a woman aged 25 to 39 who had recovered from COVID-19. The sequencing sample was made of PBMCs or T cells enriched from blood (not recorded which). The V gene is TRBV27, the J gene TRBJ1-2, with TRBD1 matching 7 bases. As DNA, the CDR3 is TGTGCCAGCAGTGAAACAGGGGTGAACTATGGCTACACCTTC. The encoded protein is CASSETGVNYGYTF.